A selection of T cell receptor beta chains follows, all from one sample in a study of blood T cell repertoires in COVID-19. This table comes from immunoSEQ multiplex PCR, and its TCRdb copy is limited to in-frame clones, with some not included. The profile shows 90,000 to 120,000 clones, 88% of them singletons. The specimen sequenced was peripheral blood. Source of these receptors: a man aged 45-60 years with active or convalescent COVID-19. The CDR3 runs from the conserved cysteine through the conserved F or W. D genes are given only for firm matches. Expanded clones get a size class; other rows say once, few or many, or leave the size out.

j_gene: TRBJ2-3; v_gene: TRBV25-1; d_gene: TRBD1; abundance: -; CDR3aa: CASSEGGQGTDTQYF; CDR3nt: TGTGCCAGCAGTGAAGGTGGACAGGGCACAGATACGCAGTATTTT
j_gene: TRBJ2-7; v_gene: TRBV7-2; d_gene: TRBD2; abundance: once; CDR3aa: CASSMTSGVRYEQYF; CDR3nt: TGTGCCAGCAGCATGACTAGCGGGGTACGCTACGAGCAGTACTTC
j_gene: TRBJ2-7; v_gene: TRBV6-6; d_gene: -; abundance: -; CDR3aa: CASSYSPTVYEQYF; CDR3nt: TGTGCCAGCAGTTACTCCCCGACAGTCTACGAGCAGTACTTC
j_gene: TRBJ2-2; v_gene: TRBV6-5; d_gene: -; abundance: -; CDR3aa: CASSTLPDTGELFF; CDR3nt: TGTGCCAGCAGTACTCTACCTGACACCGGGGAGCTGTTTTTT
j_gene: TRBJ1-6; v_gene: TRBV9; d_gene: TRBD1; abundance: -; CDR3aa: CASSGAPVRGRSYNSPLHF; CDR3nt: TGTGCCAGCAGCGGAGCCCCAGTCAGGGGGCGAAGCTATAATTCACCCCTCCACTTT
j_gene: TRBJ2-1; v_gene: TRBV11-2; d_gene: -; abundance: -; CDR3aa: CASSPGFSEQFF; CDR3nt: TGTGCCAGCAGCCCAGGTTTTAGTGAGCAGTTCTTC
j_gene: TRBJ1-5; v_gene: TRBV4-1; d_gene: -; abundance: -; CDR3aa: CASSQQGGRNQPQHF; CDR3nt: TGCGCCAGCAGCCAACAGGGTGGACGCAATCAGCCCCAGCATTTT
j_gene: TRBJ2-3; v_gene: TRBV5-1; d_gene: -; abundance: -; CDR3aa: CASSLADRASTDTQYF; CDR3nt: TGCGCCAGCAGCTTGGCGGACAGAGCTAGCACAGATACGCAGTATTTT
j_gene: TRBJ1-6; v_gene: TRBV21-1; d_gene: -; abundance: -; CDR3aa: CASSTLHGLAARSPLHF; CDR3nt: TGTGCCAGCAGCACACTGCACGGTCTGGCGGCGAGATCACCCCTCCACTTT
j_gene: TRBJ2-7; v_gene: TRBV29-1; d_gene: -; abundance: -; CDR3aa: CSAIRGGRPPYEQYF; CDR3nt: TGCAGCGCGATCCGTGGGGGGAGACCCCCCTACGAGCAGTACTTC
j_gene: TRBJ2-1; v_gene: TRBV5-1; d_gene: TRBD1; abundance: -; CDR3aa: CASSLTGGIYNEQFF; CDR3nt: TGCGCCAGCAGCTTAACAGGGGGTATCTACAATGAGCAGTTCTTC
j_gene: TRBJ1-5; v_gene: TRBV23-1; d_gene: -; abundance: -; CDR3aa: CASSLSKESGPSDQPQHF; CDR3nt: TGCGCCAGCAGTCTATCAAAGGAGAGTGGTCCATCGGATCAGCCCCAGCATTTT
j_gene: TRBJ2-1; v_gene: TRBV25-1; d_gene: -; abundance: -; CDR3aa: CASLGSPNEQFF; CDR3nt: TGTGCCAGCTTGGGGAGTCCCAATGAGCAGTTCTTC
j_gene: TRBJ2-7; v_gene: TRBV7-8; d_gene: TRBD2; abundance: -; CDR3aa: CASSPGRVGLAVYEQYF; CDR3nt: TGTGCCAGCAGCCCAGGTCGGGTTGGACTAGCGGTATACGAGCAGTACTTC
j_gene: TRBJ2-5; v_gene: TRBV6-2/TRBV6-3; d_gene: TRBD2; abundance: few; CDR3aa: CASSYAGAGETQYF; CDR3nt: TGTGCCAGCAGTTACGCGGGAGCTGGGGAGACCCAGTACTTC
j_gene: TRBJ2-1; v_gene: TRBV15; d_gene: -; abundance: -; CDR3aa: CATSSGITYNEQFF; CDR3nt: TGTGCCACCAGCAGCGGGATCACCTACAATGAGCAGTTCTTC